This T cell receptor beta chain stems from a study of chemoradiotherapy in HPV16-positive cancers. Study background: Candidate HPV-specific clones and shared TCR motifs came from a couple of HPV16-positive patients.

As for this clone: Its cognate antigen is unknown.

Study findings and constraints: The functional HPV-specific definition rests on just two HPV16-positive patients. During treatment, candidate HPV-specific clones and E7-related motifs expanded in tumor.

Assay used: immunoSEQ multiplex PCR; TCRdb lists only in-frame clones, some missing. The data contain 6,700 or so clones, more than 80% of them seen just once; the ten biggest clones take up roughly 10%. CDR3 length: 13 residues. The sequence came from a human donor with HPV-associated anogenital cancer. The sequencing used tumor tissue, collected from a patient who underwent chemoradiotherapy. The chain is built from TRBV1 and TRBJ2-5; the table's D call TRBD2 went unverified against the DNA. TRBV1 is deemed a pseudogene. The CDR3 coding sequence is TGCACCAGCAGCCTTAGCGGTGAAGAGACCCAGTACTTC. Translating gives CTSSLSGEETQYF.